This T cell receptor (beta chain) was captured in a study of CD8+ T cells in alopecia areata. About the research overall: Treated patients were dosed with oral tofacitinib, taking 5 to 10 mg twice daily. The protocol delivered tofacitinib for 6 to 18 months, then withdrew it for 6 months. Study-wide points: For lesional scalp, especially alopecia totalis/universalis, clonality was higher than in normal scalp. Sequencing of scalp samples also captures resident alphabeta T cells of normal skin.

cDNA serving as the sequencing template came from extracted, reverse transcribed RNA. The protocol was immunoSEQ multiplex PCR, while the TCRdb copy is restricted to in-frame clones and leaves out a portion. The table includes around 7,800 clones, around 64% detected once. J lost 5 bases, V lost 4 bases, and 4 bases had no gene match. CDR3 length: 13 residues. Germline V gives CDR1 SGHAT, CDR2 FQDESV (reference sequence). This clone was seen a handful of times. Its antigen is as yet unknown. Lesional scalp tissue (obtained by punch biopsy) and peripheral blood were collected from alopecia areata patients.

This clonotype was obtained from a human donor with alopecia areata. The sequences come from skin, collected at week 0. The rearrangement joins TRBV11-1 to TRBJ2-7; the match to TRBD1 covers 8 bases. The CDR3 sequence: CASSWMTGDEQYF. The CDR3 DNA reads as TGTGCCAGCAGCTGGATGACAGGGGACGAGCAGTACTTC.